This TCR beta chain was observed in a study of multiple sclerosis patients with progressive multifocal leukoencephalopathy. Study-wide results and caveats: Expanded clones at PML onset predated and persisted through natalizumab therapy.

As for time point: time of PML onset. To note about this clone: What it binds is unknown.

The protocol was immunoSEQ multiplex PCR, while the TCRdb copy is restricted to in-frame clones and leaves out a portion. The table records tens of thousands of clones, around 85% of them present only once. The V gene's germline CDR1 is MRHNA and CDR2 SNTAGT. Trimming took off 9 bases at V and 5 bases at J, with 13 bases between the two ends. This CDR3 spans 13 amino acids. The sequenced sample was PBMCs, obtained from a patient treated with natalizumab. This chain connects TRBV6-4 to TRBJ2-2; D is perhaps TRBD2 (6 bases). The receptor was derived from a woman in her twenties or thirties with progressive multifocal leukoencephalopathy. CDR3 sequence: CASRDSFTGELFF. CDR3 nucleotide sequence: TGTGCCAGTCGGGACTCGTTTACCGGGGAGCTGTTTTTT.